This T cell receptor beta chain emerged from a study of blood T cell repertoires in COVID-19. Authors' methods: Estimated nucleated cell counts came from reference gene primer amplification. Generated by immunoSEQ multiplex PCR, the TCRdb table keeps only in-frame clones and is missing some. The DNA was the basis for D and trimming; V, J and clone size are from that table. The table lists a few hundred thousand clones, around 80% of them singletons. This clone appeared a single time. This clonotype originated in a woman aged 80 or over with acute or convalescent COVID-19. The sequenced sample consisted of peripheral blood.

CDR3 bases: TGTGCCAGCAGCTTATATGTGGGGGGGCACACAGATACGCAGTATTTT. Translation gives CASSLYVGGHTDTQYF. The rearrangement uses TRBV7-3 and TRBJ2-3, with TRBD2 as a possible D gene (7 bases). The V gene lost 2 bases and the J gene lost 2 bases, with 14 bases spanning the gap. The CDR3 runs to 16 residues. Germline values: CDR1 SGHTA, CDR2 FQGTGA.